A selection of T cell receptor beta chains follows, all from one sample in a study of blood T cell repertoires in COVID-19. Generated by immunoSEQ multiplex PCR, the TCRdb table keeps only in-frame clones and is missing some. The table includes about 190,000 clones, 75% to 90% detected once. Sample: peripheral blood. The receptors derive from a man aged 40-49 years with acute or convalescent COVID-19. Both conserved end residues are part of each CDR3. A D gene is named only where the DNA matches it firmly. Rows may omit the clone size; those that give it use once, few, many or a size class.

NA	TRBV7-3	TRBJ2-7	TRBD2	CASSSSGGSLEQYF	TGTGCCAGCAGCTCAAGCGGGGGCTCCCTCGAGCAGTACTTC
NA	TRBV20-1	TRBJ1-1	TRBD1	CSFRDRGGSEF	TGCAGTTTCCGGGACAGGGGGGGAAGTGAGTTT
NA	TRBV10-1	TRBJ2-2	TRBD2	CASSESGLAGTGELFF	TGCGCCAGCAGTGAGTCAGGGCTAGCGGGGACCGGGGAGCTGTTTTTT
NA	TRBV2	TRBJ1-6	TRBD1	CASRKTGTGDNSPLHF	TGTGCCAGCAGGAAGACCGGGACAGGGGATAATTCACCCCTCCACTTT
NA	TRBV27	TRBJ2-1	NA	CASSLGEDSYNEQFF	TGTGCCAGCAGCCTAGGGGAGGATTCCTACAATGAGCAGTTCTTC
NA	TRBV11-2	TRBJ1-1	TRBD1	CASSSRDRTTNTEAFF	TGTGCCAGCAGCTCCCGGGACAGGACCACGAACACTGAAGCTTTCTTT
NA	TRBV5-1	TRBJ2-3	TRBD2	CASRPGLEGARTDTQYF	TGCGCCAGCAGACCGGGACTAGAAGGTGCCCGGACAGATACGCAGTATTTT
NA	TRBV12-3/TRBV12-4	TRBJ2-7	NA	CASSASEAGEQYF	TGTGCCAGCAGCGCATCAGAGGCGGGCGAGCAGTACTTC
NA	TRBV11-2	TRBJ2-5	TRBD2	CASRRGGLGETQYF	TGTGCCAGCAGGCGGGGGGGCCTTGGGGAGACCCAGTACTTC
NA	TRBV9	TRBJ1-2	TRBD1	CASSPQGRGLNYGYTF	TGTGCCAGCAGCCCCCAAGGTAGGGGGCTCAACTATGGCTACACCTTC
NA	TRBV5-6	TRBJ2-2	TRBD1	CASSSSRDRDTGELFF	TGTGCCAGCAGCTCCTCCCGGGACAGGGATACCGGGGAGCTGTTTTTT
NA	TRBV7-2	TRBJ2-3	NA	CASSLLWQGTDTQYF	TGTGCCAGCAGCTTACTTTGGCAGGGCACAGATACGCAGTATTTT
NA	TRBV24-1	TRBJ2-2	TRBD1	CATSEPGGVNTGELFF	TGTGCCACCAGTGAACCAGGGGGCGTTAACACCGGGGAGCTGTTTTTT
few	TRBV6-5	TRBJ1-4	TRBD1	CASSYRGQGTEKLFF	TGTGCCAGCAGTTACCGCGGACAGGGGACCGAAAAACTGTTTTTT
NA	TRBV2	TRBJ2-5	TRBD1	CASRSGGETQYF	TGTGCCAGCAGATCAGGGGGAGAGACCCAGTACTTC
NA	TRBV7-9	TRBJ1-2	NA	CASRGDTVHYGYTF	TGTGCCAGCAGGGGGGACACAGTTCACTATGGCTACACCTTC
NA	TRBV7-2	TRBJ1-2	NA	CASSTMGAGSYGYTF	TGTGCCAGCAGCACGATGGGGGCAGGGTCCTATGGCTACACCTTC
NA	TRBV28	TRBJ1-2	TRBD1	CASGPGQESGYTF	TGTGCCAGCGGGCCGGGACAGGAGAGCGGCTACACCTTC
NA	TRBV20-1	TRBJ1-3	TRBD1	CSANLQGAIYF	TGCAGTGCTAATCTACAGGGGGCCATATATTTT
NA	TRBV7-9	TRBJ2-5	TRBD2	CASSSGLAETQYF	TGTGCCAGCAGCTCGGGACTAGCAGAGACCCAGTACTTC
NA	TRBV19	TRBJ1-2	NA	CASSTFSLVPGGDGYTF	TGTGCCAGTAGTACGTTCAGTCTGGTCCCCGGGGGAGATGGCTACACCTTC
NA	TRBV7-2	TRBJ1-1	NA	CASSFGLQGPRAFF	TGTGCCAGCAGCTTTGGATTACAGGGTCCACGAGCTTTCTTT
once	TRBV29-1	TRBJ2-7	NA	CSVEDLRTDEQYF	TGCAGCGTTGAAGATCTGAGGACTGACGAGCAGTACTTC
NA	TRBV10-2	TRBJ2-1	TRBD1	CASSETGQGAYNEQFF	TGCGCCAGCAGTGAGACGGGACAGGGGGCGTATAATGAGCAGTTCTTC
NA	TRBV6-5	TRBJ1-5	TRBD1	CASWTGGNQPQHF	TGTGCCAGCTGGACAGGGGGCAATCAGCCCCAGCATTTT
NA	TRBV27	TRBJ2-5	TRBD2	CASSLGVSSGARETQYF	TGTGCCAGCAGTTTAGGCGTGTCTAGCGGGGCGCGAGAGACCCAGTACTTC
NA	TRBV25-1	TRBJ1-1	NA	CASSEDGYTEAFF	TGTGCCAGCAGTGAAGACGGGTACACTGAAGCTTTCTTT
NA	TRBV5-1	TRBJ2-3	NA	CASSGRSAGTDTQYF	TGCGCCAGCAGCGGCCGGAGCGCTGGCACAGATACGCAGTATTTT
NA	TRBV6-2/TRBV6-3	TRBJ1-5	NA	CASSPHRSQPQHF	TGTGCCAGCAGTCCCCACAGGTCCCAGCCCCAGCATTTT
NA	TRBV20-1	TRBJ1-2	TRBD1	CSANRGGGYTF	TGCAGTGCTAACAGGGGGGGAGGCTACACCTTC
NA	TRBV27	TRBJ1-2	TRBD1	CASRVTGGFGYTF	TGTGCCAGCAGGGTGACAGGGGGCTTTGGCTACACCTTC
NA	TRBV6-5	TRBJ1-6	TRBD1	CASSSQGVNSPLHF	TGTGCCAGCAGTTCCCAGGGGGTGAATTCACCCCTCCACTTT
NA	TRBV6-1	TRBJ2-3	TRBD1	CASSARTGTSTDTQYF	TGTGCCAGCAGTGCCCGGACAGGCACTAGCACAGATACGCAGTATTTT
NA	TRBV2	TRBJ2-1	TRBD1	CASSGGQGKFDEQFF	TGTGCCAGCAGTGGGGGACAGGGGAAGTTCGATGAGCAGTTCTTC
NA	TRBV7-6	TRBJ1-4	TRBD1	CASSPLTGNNEKLFF	TGTGCCAGCAGCCCCCTGACAGGGAATAATGAAAAACTGTTTTTT
once	TRBV5-1	TRBJ2-2	NA	CASSFPFGEVDTGELFF	TGCGCCAGCAGCTTTCCTTTTGGGGAGGTGGACACCGGGGAGCTGTTTTTT
NA	TRBV5-1	TRBJ1-3	NA	CASSLAGNGNTIYF	TGCGCCAGCAGCTTGGCAGGAAATGGAAACACCATATATTTT
NA	TRBV3-1/TRBV3-2	TRBJ2-2	TRBD2	CASSLGGSNTGELFF	TGTGCCAGCAGCCTCGGGGGGTCGAACACCGGGGAGCTGTTTTTT
NA	TRBV6-5	TRBJ2-2	NA	CASSYSSQITGELFF	TGTGCCAGCAGTTACTCGTCACAGATCACCGGGGAGCTGTTTTTT
NA	TRBV9	TRBJ2-2	TRBD2	CASSGGLAGGPTGELFF	TGTGCCAGCAGCGGCGGACTAGCGGGGGGGCCCACCGGGGAGCTGTTTTTT
NA	TRBV6-6	TRBJ1-2	TRBD1	CASSHRGTGYYGYTF	TGTGCCAGCAGCCACAGAGGGACAGGGTACTATGGCTACACCTTC
once	TRBV9	TRBJ2-3	TRBD2	CASSVPQRLAGGSDTQYF	TGTGCCAGCAGCGTCCCACAACGACTAGCGGGGGGATCAGATACGCAGTATTTT